Listed below are T cell receptor beta chains from one sample, sequenced in a study of blood T cell repertoires in COVID-19. The repertoire was sequenced with immunoSEQ multiplex PCR; TCRdb's copy has only in-frame clones and lacks some. The sample includes a few hundred thousand clones, roughly 84% of them seen just once. Sequences were obtained from PBMCs or T cells enriched from blood (not recorded which). Every receptor here comes from a woman in her forties or fifties who had been exposed to COVID-19. CDR3s include the opening cysteine and the closing phenylalanine or tryptophan. Fields, in order: V gene, clone size, J gene, D gene, CDR3 protein, CDR3 DNA. D genes are given only for firm matches. Clone size is shown for a subset of rows, as once, few, many or a class of expanded clone.

TRBV5-1,NA,TRBJ2-4,NA,CASSLAGKQNIQYF,TGCGCCAGCAGCTTGGCAGGGAAGCAAAACATTCAGTACTTC
TRBV6-1,NA,TRBJ1-1,NA,CASSEGLPEAFF,TGTGCCAGCAGTGAAGGGCTCCCTGAAGCTTTCTTT
TRBV20-1,NA,TRBJ2-7,NA,CSASLYQGPYEQYF,TGCAGTGCTAGTCTCTATCAGGGGCCCTACGAGCAGTACTTC
TRBV18,NA,TRBJ2-5,NA,CASSPRSGSEETQYF,TGTGCCAGCTCCCCTAGATCCGGGAGCGAAGAGACCCAGTACTTC
TRBV7-3,NA,TRBJ2-5,TRBD1,CASSSTGDQETQYF,TGTGCCAGCAGCAGCACAGGGGACCAAGAGACCCAGTACTTC
TRBV5-1,NA,TRBJ2-5,NA,CASSAGFRTQYF,TGCGCCAGCAGCGCGGGGTTCCGTACCCAGTACTTC
TRBV3-1/TRBV3-2,NA,TRBJ2-1,NA,CASSLSRTVGSNEQFF,TGTGCCAGCAGCCTTTCACGGACTGTGGGGTCCAATGAGCAGTTCTTC
TRBV7-8,NA,TRBJ1-4,TRBD1,CASSSTDRGLEKLFF,TGTGCCAGCAGCTCCACGGACAGGGGCCTCGAAAAACTGTTTTTT
TRBV28,NA,TRBJ2-7,TRBD1,CASSLDRVYEQYF,TGTGCCAGCAGTTTAGACAGGGTCTACGAGCAGTACTTC
TRBV12-3/TRBV12-4,NA,TRBJ1-5,NA,CASSTGGGRPQHF,TGTGCCAGCAGTACTGGGGGGGGTCGGCCCCAGCATTTT
TRBV21-1,few,TRBJ1-5,NA,CASSKGPQGGDSNQPQHF,TGTGCCAGCAGCAAAGGGCCCCAGGGTGGGGATAGCAATCAGCCCCAGCATTTT
TRBV7-8,few,TRBJ1-1,NA,CASSLGLSGQPLQAFF,TGTGCCAGCAGCTTAGGGCTCAGCGGACAGCCCCTCCAAGCTTTCTTT
TRBV11-2,once,TRBJ2-2,NA,CASSLDRGRELFF,TGTGCCAGCAGCTTAGACCGCGGCAGGGAGCTGTTTTTT
TRBV19,NA,TRBJ2-7,NA,CASSPSGSYEQYF,TGTGCCAGTAGTCCCTCAGGATCCTACGAGCAGTACTTC
TRBV30,few,TRBJ1-3,NA,CAWGPGNTIYF,TGTGCCTGGGGGCCTGGAAACACCATATATTTT
TRBV29-1,NA,TRBJ1-1,NA,CSVGGGQLFMNTEAFF,TGCAGCGTTGGCGGGGGGCAGCTCTTCATGAACACTGAAGCTTTCTTT
TRBV10-3,NA,TRBJ2-3,TRBD2,CATLSGGAAAQYF,TGTGCCACCCTTAGCGGGGGGGCCGCGGCGCAGTATTTT
TRBV19,NA,TRBJ1-4,NA,CASSMVGSEKLFF,TGTGCCAGTAGTATGGTCGGGAGCGAAAAACTGTTTTTT
TRBV10-2,NA,TRBJ1-2,NA,CASSEGTLPNYGYTF,TGCGCCAGCAGTGAGGGGACACTCCCTAACTATGGCTACACCTTC
TRBV29-1,NA,TRBJ1-1,NA,CSVEDTGTEAFF,TGCAGCGTTGAAGATACAGGAACTGAAGCTTTCTTT
TRBV7-5,few,TRBJ1-2,NA,CVRSLTAGHYGYTF,TGTGTCAGAAGCTTAACGGCGGGCCACTATGGCTACACCTTC
TRBV7-2,NA,TRBJ2-7,NA,CASSLVGGAGASYEQYF,TGTGCCAGCAGCTTAGTTGGGGGGGCAGGGGCCTCCTACGAGCAGTACTTC
TRBV10-2,NA,TRBJ2-7,TRBD1,CATVRTGTHEQYF,TGCGCCACCGTGAGGACAGGGACCCACGAGCAGTACTTC
TRBV6-5,few,TRBJ1-1,NA,CASSAILDTEAFF,TGTGCCAGCAGCGCAATTCTAGACACTGAAGCTTTCTTT
TRBV2,NA,TRBJ1-1,NA,CASSKGEGNTEAFF,TGTGCCAGCTCTAAGGGGGAGGGAAACACTGAAGCTTTCTTT
TRBV19,once,TRBJ1-2,NA,CASSSPTGKANYGYTF,TGTGCCAGTAGTAGTCCTACAGGAAAAGCTAACTATGGCTACACCTTC
TRBV5-4,NA,TRBJ2-7,NA,CASSLLQGSLYEQYF,TGTGCCAGCAGCTTATTACAGGGCTCTCTCTACGAGCAGTACTTC
TRBV5-6,NA,TRBJ2-1,TRBD2,CASSFSPGGGEQFF,TGTGCCAGCAGCTTTTCGCCGGGGGGAGGTGAGCAGTTCTTC
TRBV19,NA,TRBJ1-2,NA,CASSMGRDSSYGYTF,TGTGCCAGTAGTATGGGCCGGGATTCCAGCTATGGCTACACCTTC
TRBV11-2,NA,TRBJ1-6,TRBD1,CASSFSPDRGNNSPLHF,TGTGCCAGCAGCTTCTCCCCTGACAGGGGAAATAATTCACCCCTCCACTTT
TRBV7-7,NA,TRBJ1-3,TRBD1,CASSRTGTVHLTIYF,TGTGCCAGCAGCCGCACCGGGACAGTACATTTAACCATATATTTT
TRBV5-6,NA,TRBJ1-2,NA,CASSITLQGSYGYTF,TGTGCCAGCAGCATAACTTTACAGGGTTCCTATGGCTACACCTTC
TRBV11-3,NA,TRBJ1-1,NA,CASSLQGNTEAFF,TGTGCCAGCAGCCTTCAGGGGAACACTGAAGCTTTCTTT
TRBV5-8,NA,TRBJ1-1,NA,CASRSRVNTEAFF,TGTGCCAGCAGGAGCAGGGTGAACACTGAAGCTTTCTTT
TRBV27,NA,TRBJ1-5,NA,CASSLGGARQPQHF,TGTGCCAGCAGTTTAGGGGGGGCTAGACAGCCCCAGCATTTT
TRBV12-5,NA,TRBJ1-2,TRBD1,CASGSPDRAGYGYTF,TGTGCTAGTGGTTCCCCGGACAGGGCGGGGTATGGCTACACCTTC
TRBV19,NA,TRBJ1-4,NA,CASSRTGPTNEKLFF,TGTGCCAGTAGTCGTACAGGGCCAACTAATGAAAAACTGTTTTTT
TRBV29-1,once,TRBJ1-2,NA,CSGRVANYGYTF,TGCAGCGGGAGGGTCGCTAACTATGGCTACACCTTC
TRBV6-6,few,TRBJ2-7,NA,CASSYGGSYEQYF,TGTGCCAGCAGTTATGGGGGGAGCTACGAGCAGTACTTC
TRBV29-1,once,TRBJ2-3,NA,CSVDQDGRYTDTQYF,TGCAGCGTTGATCAGGATGGCAGATACACAGATACGCAGTATTTT
TRBV2,NA,TRBJ1-5,NA,CASTRGGGNQPQHF,TGTGCCAGCACGCGAGGAGGTGGCAATCAGCCCCAGCATTTT
TRBV10-2,NA,TRBJ2-7,TRBD1,CASGDSGPYEQYF,TGCGCCAGCGGGGACAGCGGCCCCTACGAGCAGTACTTC